This note documents a single T cell receptor (beta chain) sequence. Its cognate antigen is unknown. Sequencing was performed with immunoSEQ multiplex PCR; in TCRdb, only in-frame clones are kept and a portion is missing. The table includes almost 250,000 clones, roughly 70% detected once. The sample originates from a study of cytotoxic CD8 clonotypes in ibrutinib-treated CLL. Across the study: Outcomes included around 24 partial and 2 complete responses; after median approximately six years, roughly 14 stayed remitted and some twelve progressed. Study results and limitations: Baseline levels were approached again at progression, after clonality had risen at ibrutinib response.

The sequence derives from a human donor with chronic lymphocytic leukemia. The sample in question was PBMCs, obtained after 24 months of ibrutinib treatment.

CDR3 loop: CASLYAGGSYEQYF. The CDR3 coding sequence is TGTGCCAGTCTATATGCGGGAGGGTCGTACGAGCAGTACTTC. The chain recombines TRBV28 with TRBJ2-7, with 9 bases matching TRBD2. V shed 9 bases and J 4 bases; nucleotides not matched to a gene: 10. This CDR3 comprises 14 residues. The germline V gene has CDR1 MDHEN and CDR2 SYDVKM. The full variable domain, rest sourced from reference TRBV28 and TRBJ2-7, is DVKVTQSSRYLVKRTGEKVFLECVQDMDHENMFWYRQDPGLGLRLIYFSYDVKMKEKGDIPEGYSVSREKKERFSLILESASTNQTSMYLCASLYAGGSYEQYFGPGTRLTVT.